The T cell receptor beta chain described here comes from a study of blood T cells in healthy people across ages. Study outcomes and limitations: Unsorted PBMCs ruled out conclusive naive versus antigen-experienced comparison.

The second PCR ran roughly 6 to 12 cycles with a sample-barcoded 5' primer and J-beta primers. Template switching added a 12-random-nucleotide identifier to every cDNA molecule. TCRdb processed the 5' RACE reads anew with MiXCR; each CDR3 protein has one entry. The table records about 970,000 distinct CDR3 sequences, just over 50% of them present only once. Per the germline V gene, CDR1 is SGHDT and CDR2 is YYEEEE. There are 12 residues in the CDR3. Trimming stripped 2 bases from V and 5 bases from J, with 8 bases between. At least ten counts were recorded for this clonotype. Its antigen is still unknown.

The sequence was obtained from a woman aged 60-75 years in good health. The chain couples TRBV5-6 to TRBJ2-7; D remains ambiguous. What was sequenced was blood. In nucleotides, the CDR3 is TGTGCCAGCAGCTTAGCGAGCGACGAGCAGTACTTC. It specifies CASSLASDEQYF.